These 5 T cell receptor beta chains share one sample of origin, sequenced in a study of tumor T cells in aggressive B-cell lymphoma. Here immunoSEQ multiplex PCR was the method, and the copy in TCRdb shows in-frame clones only, minus some. The sample lists several thousand clones, over 70% occurring once. Sample: tumor tissue. These TCRs come from an adult with diffuse large B cell lymphoma.

This chain uses TRBV28 with TRBJ2-1; 7 bases match TRBD1. This CDR3 region has 13 residues. V shed 8 bases, J shed 5 bases, and the junction held 6 bases outside the gene matches. Germline V lookup: CDR1 MDHEN, CDR2 SYDVKM. DNA for the CDR3: TGTGCCAGCTATACCGACAGGGACAATGAGCAGTTCTTC. It specifies CASYTDRDNEQFF.

The rearrangement uses TRBV7-2 and TRBJ1-5, with D possibly TRBD1 on 5 matching bases. Germline V gene lookup returns CDR1 SGHTA and CDR2 FQGNSA. The germline V and J ends were trimmed by 5 bases and 2 bases, with 16 bases remaining between them. The CDR3 loop spans 16 amino acids. The CDR3 loop reads CASSQGRTSRNQPQHF. CDR3 in DNA: TGTGCCAGCAGCCAGGGTAGGACCTCTCGCAATCAGCCCCAGCATTTT.

This clone has just a few counts. This chain joins TRBV27 and TRBJ1-1, with 8 nucleotides matching TRBD1. The CDR3 has 15 residues. V shed 4 bases and J 5 bases; nucleotides not matched to a gene: 9. Germline V gene sequence: CDR1 MNHEY, CDR2 SMNVEV (reference sequence). The CDR3 nucleotides are TGTGCCAGCAGTTCCCCCGGACAGGGAGGGACTGAAGCTTTCTTT. It encodes CASSSPGQGGTEAFF.

This chain joins TRBV13 and TRBJ2-1, with D perhaps TRBD2 (5 bases). This CDR3 comprises 14 residues. Germline V gene lookup returns CDR1 PRHDT and CDR2 FYEKMQ (reference sequence). V lost 5 bases and J 0 bases, leaving 8 bases between the germline ends. The DNA for the CDR3 is TGTGCCAGCAGCCCGGGGAGCTCCTACAATGAGCAGTTCTTC. Amino acids: CASSPGSSYNEQFF. Full variable domain (remainder filled in from reference TRBV13 and TRBJ2-1): AAGVIQSPRHLIKEKRETATLKCYPIPRHDTVYWYQQGPGQDPQFLISFYEKMQSDKGSIPDRFSAQQFSDYHSELNMSSLELGDSALYFCASSPGSSYNEQFFGPGTRLTVL.

The DNA for the CDR3 is TGTGCCAGCAGCTCCGGAAACGGACAGGTCCAAGAGACCCAGTACTTC. Translated: CASSSGNGQVQETQYF. The gene calls are TRBV11-2 and TRBJ2-5, with 7 bases that match TRBD1. CDR3 length equals 16 residues. Germline V gives CDR1 SGHAT, CDR2 FQNNGV. With 4 bases clipped from V and 1 base from J, the junction kept 9 bases outside the gene matches.